This TCR beta chain emerged from a study of T cell responses to AZD1222 COVID-19 vaccine. Study-level findings and limits: Donors in the cohort were predominantly white British and more often female, and clonal diversity was possibly underestimated. In the spike-specific TCR repertoire, nearly half reportedly target unmutated variant regions.

V lost 0 bases, J lost 11 bases, and 13 bases lay in between. Per the germline V gene, CDR1 is MNHNY and CDR2 is SVGAGI (reference sequence). The CDR3 loop spans 13 amino acids. The assay was immunoSEQ multiplex PCR, and TCRdb's table has in-frame clones only and misses some. The sample has about 68,000 clones, 80% seen once. Details on this clone: Its antigen is unknown.

The chain combines TRBV6-6 with TRBJ1-1, with D perhaps TRBD1 (6 bases). This sequence originates from an adult in good health. The specimen comprised peripheral blood, sampled on day 0 of AZD1222 vaccination. The CDR3 nucleotides read TGTGCCAGCAGTTACTCGAGAGGGGGGCGGGCTTTCTTT. Residues: CASSYSRGGRAFF.